The clone carrying this TCR beta chain is a singleton in its sample. The sample comes from a study of blood T cell repertoires in COVID-19. Here immunoSEQ multiplex PCR was the method, and the copy in TCRdb shows in-frame clones only, minus some. The sample includes 100,000 to 150,000 clones, around 84% of them seen just once. The CDR3 length is 15 residues. The J segment lost 5 bases and the V segment lost 5 bases, leaving 4 bases of the junction unmatched. Germline CDR1 and CDR2: MNHEY and SMNVEV (reference sequence). The sequence came from a man in his forties or fifties with acute COVID-19. The rearrangement joins TRBV27 to TRBJ2-1, with 12 bases matching TRBD2. Source material: PBMCs or T cells enriched from blood (not recorded which). CDR3 nucleotide sequence: TGTGCCAGCAGTCACGGACTAGCGGGAAACAATGAGCAGTTCTTC. Its protein product is CASSHGLAGNNEQFF.